This passage covers 12 T cell receptor beta chains from one sample sequenced in a study of CD8 T cells in ankylosing spondylitis. TCRdb recomputed calls from the 5' RACE reads with MiXCR, one row per CDR3 protein. Among around 130,000 distinct CDR3 sequences listed, around 9.3% were seen once. Sequencing was done on a sample of blood, either unsorted or a sorted T cell fraction (not recorded which). All receptors derive from a male donor with ankylosing spondylitis or in good health (not recorded which).

This clonotype has at least ten counts. J is TRBJ1-5 and V is TRBV7-9, with no clear D. With 5 bases removed from V and 3 bases from J, the gap between germline ends came to 14 bases. The CDR3 contains 15 residues. The germline V gene has CDR1 SEHNR and CDR2 FQNEAQ (reference sequence). The CDR3 protein is CASSPSSKDNQPQHF. The CDR3 coding sequence is TGTGCCAGCAGCCCGAGTTCGAAGGACAATCAGCCCCAGCATTTT.

This clonotype was recorded a few times. The chain has TRBV7-2 and TRBJ2-5; D unresolved. Per the germline V gene, CDR1 is SGHTA and CDR2 is FQGNSA. V shed 5 bases and J shed 5 bases, with 9 bases lying between them. This CDR3 region has 12 residues. The CDR3 is CASSANKETQYF. The CDR3 DNA sequence: TGTGCCAGCAGCGCCAATAAGGAGACCCAGTACTTC. The whole variable domain, remainder taken from reference TRBV7-2 and TRBJ2-5, is GAGVSQSPSNKVTEKGKDVELRCDPISGHTALYWYRQSLGQGLEFLIYFQGNSAPDKSGLPSDRFSAERTGGSVSTLTIQRTQQEDSAVYLCASSANKETQYFGPGTRLLVL.

As concerns this clonotype: This may come from a read error, since a much larger clone is one base off. For the CDR3, the DNA is TGCAGTGCTAGTTTTGGGTGGAACACTGAAGCTTTCTTT. Amino acid sequence: CSASFGWNTEAFF. The chain couples TRBV20-1 to TRBJ1-1; no clear D. This CDR3 has 13 amino acids. Germline CDR1 reads DFQATT; CDR2 reads SNEGSKA (reference sequence). V lost 3 bases and J 1 base, leaving 9 bases between the germline ends.

This clonotype appeared many times. The chain joins TRBV12-3 or TRBV12-4 to TRBJ2-7; the match to TRBD1 covers 8 bases. The CDR3 sequence is 14 residues long. V dropped 4 bases and J dropped 4; count of bases not matched to a gene: 6. The CDR3 bases are TGTGCCAGCAGTTACGGGACAGGTTATTACGAGCAGTACTTC. It encodes CASSYGTGYYEQYF.

This clonotype was detected many times. Here the CDR3 DNA reads TGTGCCATTTCCAGACAGGGCAATGAGCAGTTCTTC. This encodes CAISRQGNEQFF. V gene TRBV12-3 or TRBV12-4 combines with J gene TRBJ2-1, with 7 bases aligning to TRBD1. Unmatched junction bases numbered 6, after V lost 10 bases and J lost 6 bases. The CDR3 contains 12 residues.

This clonotype was counted between two and nine times. V is TRBV20-1 and J is TRBJ2-1, with TRBD2 identical over 15 bases. Germline V gene lookup returns CDR1 DFQATT and CDR2 SNEGSKA (reference sequence). The CDR3 is 16 amino acids. With 5 bases clipped from V and 10 bases from J, the junction kept 12 bases outside the gene matches. The CDR3 DNA follows: TGCAGTGCTGAAACGGGACTAGCGGGAGGACCTGGGGAGCAGTTCTTC. Protein product: CSAETGLAGGPGEQFF.

This clonotype was seen repeatedly, ten times or more. V gene TRBV4-3 combines with J gene TRBJ1-1; D is unresolved. From germline, CDR1 is LGHNA and CDR2 YSLEER. The V and J ends lost 3 bases and 1 base respectively, with 12 bases between them. The CDR3 length is 15 residues. The CDR3 nucleotides are TGCGCCAGCAGCCAGGGAGATACTGGGAACACTGAAGCTTTCTTT. Translated: CASSQGDTGNTEAFF.

This clonotype was seen once. Compared with germline, one end of the junction differs, possibly owing to a read error. This sequence joins TRBV15 and TRBJ1-2; TRBD1 matches at 8 bases. The CDR3 is made up of 17 amino acids. Germline CDR1 is LNHNV and CDR2 is YYDKDF (reference sequence). The CDR3 bases are TGTTCCACCAGCAGAGAATTATCAGACAGGGGCCGCTATGGCTACACCTTC. This gives the protein CSTSRELSDRGRYGYTF.

This clonotype was seen at least ten times. The chain combines TRBV10-3 with TRBJ2-1, with 11 bases fitting TRBD2. V trimming: 6 bases; J trimming: 4 bases; junction bases outside the gene matches: 5. The CDR3 is made up of 15 amino acids. CDR1 is ENHRY and CDR2 is SYGVKD in the germline V gene. CDR3 coding DNA: TGTGCCATCAGGATTAGCGGGAGGGATTACAATGAGCAGTTCTTC. Its translation is CAIRISGRDYNEQFF.

This rearrangement joins TRBV4-2 to TRBJ2-3; D not certain. Germline lookup yields CDR1 LGHNA and CDR2 YNFKEQ. V lost 5 bases to trimming and J lost 2 bases, with 26 bases between them. The CDR3 loop spans 19 amino acids. The CDR3 spells CASSKTGRYQIQNTDTQYF. The CDR3 DNA follows: TGTGCCAGCAGCAAGACGGGTCGCTACCAAATACAAAACACAGATACGCAGTATTTT.

This clonotype has ten or more counts. The genes are TRBV7-9 and TRBJ2-3, with 8 bases lining up with TRBD2. Germline CDR1 reads SEHNR; CDR2 reads FQNEAQ (reference sequence). J gave up 3 bases and V 4 bases, and 9 bases lay outside the gene matches. CDR3 length: 16 residues. CDR3 nucleotide sequence: TGTGCCAGCAGCTGGCCTTGGAGCGGGAGTACAGATACGCAGTATTTT. This codes for CASSWPWSGSTDTQYF.

This clonotype was recorded a few times. The J gene is TRBJ2-6, the V gene TRBV11-2, with D uncertain. The CDR3 loop spans 16 amino acids. Per germline, CDR1 SGHAT and CDR2 FQNNGV. V dropped 3 bases and J dropped 1 base, with 10 bases sitting between them. CDR3 nucleotides: TGTGCCAGCAGCTTCTTGTTGGGGTCTGGGGCCAACGTCCTGACTTTC. Protein: CASSFLLGSGANVLTF. Full variable domain (missing parts from reference TRBV11-2 and TRBJ2-6): EAGVAQSPRYKIIEKRQSVAFWCNPISGHATLYWYQQILGQGPKLLIQFQNNGVVDDSQLPKDRFSAERLKGVDSTLKIQPAKLEDSAVYLCASSFLLGSGANVLTFGAGSRLTVL.